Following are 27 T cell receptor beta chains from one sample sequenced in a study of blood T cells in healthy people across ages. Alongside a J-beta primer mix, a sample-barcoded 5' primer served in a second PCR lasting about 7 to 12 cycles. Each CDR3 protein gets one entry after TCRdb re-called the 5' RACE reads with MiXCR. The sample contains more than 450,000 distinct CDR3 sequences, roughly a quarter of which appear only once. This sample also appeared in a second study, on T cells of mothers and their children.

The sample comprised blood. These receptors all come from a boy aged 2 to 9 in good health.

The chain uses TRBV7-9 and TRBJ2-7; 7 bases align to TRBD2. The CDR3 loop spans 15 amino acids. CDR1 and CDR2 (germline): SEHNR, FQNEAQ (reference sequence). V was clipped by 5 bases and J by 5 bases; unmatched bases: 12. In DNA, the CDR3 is TGTGCCAGCAGCGACCTGGGAGCGGGGCGTCACGAGCAGTACTTC. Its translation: CASSDLGAGRHEQYF.

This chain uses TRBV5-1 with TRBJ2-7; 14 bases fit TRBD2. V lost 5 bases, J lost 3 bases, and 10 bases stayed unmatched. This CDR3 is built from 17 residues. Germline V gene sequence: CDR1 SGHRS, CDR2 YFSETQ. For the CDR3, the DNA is TGCGCCAGCAGTCCTTCGGGACTAGCGGGAGAGGTCTACGAGCAGTACTTC. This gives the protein CASSPSGLAGEVYEQYF.

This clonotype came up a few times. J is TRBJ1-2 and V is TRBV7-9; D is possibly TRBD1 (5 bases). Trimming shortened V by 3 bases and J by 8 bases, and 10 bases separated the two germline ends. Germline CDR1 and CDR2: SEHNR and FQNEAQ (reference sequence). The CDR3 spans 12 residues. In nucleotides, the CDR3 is TGTGCCAGCAGCTTGGGGGATGCGGGCTACACCTTC. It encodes CASSLGDAGYTF.

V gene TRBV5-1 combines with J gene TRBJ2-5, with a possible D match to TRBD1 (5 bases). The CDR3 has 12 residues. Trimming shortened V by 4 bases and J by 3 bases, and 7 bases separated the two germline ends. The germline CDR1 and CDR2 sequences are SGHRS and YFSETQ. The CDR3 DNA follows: TGCGCCAGCAGCGTGGACAAAGAGACCCAGTACTTC. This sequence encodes CASSVDKETQYF.

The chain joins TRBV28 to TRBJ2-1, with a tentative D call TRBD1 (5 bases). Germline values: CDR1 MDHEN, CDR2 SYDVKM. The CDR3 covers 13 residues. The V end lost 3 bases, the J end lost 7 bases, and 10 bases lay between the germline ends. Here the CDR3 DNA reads TGTGCCAGCAGTTTTTCAGGGCGGAATGAGCAGTTCTTC. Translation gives CASSFSGRNEQFF. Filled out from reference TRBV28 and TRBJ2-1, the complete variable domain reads DVKVTQSSRYLVKRTGEKVFLECVQDMDHENMFWYRQDPGLGLRLIYFSYDVKMKEKGDIPEGYSVSREKKERFSLILESASTNQTSMYLCASSFSGRNEQFFGPGTRLTVL.

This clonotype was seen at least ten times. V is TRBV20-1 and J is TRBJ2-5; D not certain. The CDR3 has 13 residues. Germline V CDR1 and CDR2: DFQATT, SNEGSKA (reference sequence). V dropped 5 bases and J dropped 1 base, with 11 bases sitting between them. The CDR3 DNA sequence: TGCAGTGCTCGACGCGCTTCCCAAGAGACCCAGTACTTC. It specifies CSARRASQETQYF.

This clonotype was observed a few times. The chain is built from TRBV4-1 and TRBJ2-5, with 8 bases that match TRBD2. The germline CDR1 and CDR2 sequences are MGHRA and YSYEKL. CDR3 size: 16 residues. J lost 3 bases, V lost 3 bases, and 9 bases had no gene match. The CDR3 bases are TGCGCCAGCAGCCAGGTAGCGGGATCCCCCAAAGAGACCCAGTACTTC. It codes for CASSQVAGSPKETQYF.

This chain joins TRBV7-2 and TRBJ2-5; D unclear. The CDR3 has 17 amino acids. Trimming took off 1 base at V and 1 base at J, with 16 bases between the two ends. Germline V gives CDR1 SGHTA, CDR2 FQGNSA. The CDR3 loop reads CASSLETLGILQETQYF. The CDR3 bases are TGTGCCAGCAGCTTAGAGACCCTTGGGATCCTCCAAGAGACCCAGTACTTC.

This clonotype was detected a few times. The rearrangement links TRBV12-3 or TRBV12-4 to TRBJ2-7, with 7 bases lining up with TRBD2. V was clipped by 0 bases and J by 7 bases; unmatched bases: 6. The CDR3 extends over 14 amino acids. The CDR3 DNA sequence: TGTGCCAGCAGTTTAGCGGGAGGGACCTCAGAGCAGTACTTC. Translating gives CASSLAGGTSEQYF.

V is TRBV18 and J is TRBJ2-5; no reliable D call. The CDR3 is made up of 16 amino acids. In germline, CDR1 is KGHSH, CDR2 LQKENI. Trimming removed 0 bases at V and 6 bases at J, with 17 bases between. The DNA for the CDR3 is TGTGCCAGCTCACCACCGTCTACCCCGGAGCCGAAGACCCAGTACTTC. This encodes CASSPPSTPEPKTQYF.

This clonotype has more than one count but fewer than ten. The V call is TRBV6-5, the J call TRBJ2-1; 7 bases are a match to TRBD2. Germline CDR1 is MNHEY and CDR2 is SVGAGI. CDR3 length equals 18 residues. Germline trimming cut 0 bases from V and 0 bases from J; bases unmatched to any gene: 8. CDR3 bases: TGTGCCAGCAGTTACTCAATCTCTAGCGGACGCTCCTACAATGAGCAGTTCTTC. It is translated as CASSYSISSGRSYNEQFF.

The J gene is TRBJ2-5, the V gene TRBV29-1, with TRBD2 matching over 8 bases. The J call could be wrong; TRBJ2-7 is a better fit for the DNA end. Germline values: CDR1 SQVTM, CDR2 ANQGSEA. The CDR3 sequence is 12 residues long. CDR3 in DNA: TGCAGCGTGGAGCGGGGGCCCTACGAGCAGTACTTC. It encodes CSVERGPYEQYF.

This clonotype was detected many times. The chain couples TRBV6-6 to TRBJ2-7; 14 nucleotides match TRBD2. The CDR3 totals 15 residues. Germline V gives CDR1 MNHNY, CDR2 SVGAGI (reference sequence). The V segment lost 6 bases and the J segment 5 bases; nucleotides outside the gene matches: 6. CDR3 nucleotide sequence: TGTGCCAGCAGGGGACTAGCGGGGGTTCGGGACGAGCAGTACTTC. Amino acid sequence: CASRGLAGVRDEQYF.

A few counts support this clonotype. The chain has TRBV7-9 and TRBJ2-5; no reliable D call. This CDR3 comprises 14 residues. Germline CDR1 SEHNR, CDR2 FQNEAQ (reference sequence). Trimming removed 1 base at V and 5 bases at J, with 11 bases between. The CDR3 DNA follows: TGTGCCAGCAGCTTAGTGGGCCCGGCGGAGACCCAGTACTTC. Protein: CASSLVGPAETQYF. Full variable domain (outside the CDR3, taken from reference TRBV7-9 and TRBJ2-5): DTGVSQNPRHKITKRGQNVTFRCDPISEHNRLYWYRQTLGQGPEFLTYFQNEAQLEKSRLLSDRFSAERPKGSFSTLEIQRTEQGDSAMYLCASSLVGPAETQYFGPGTRLLVL.

CDR3 region: CASSLELAGTTGELFF. CDR3 bases: TGCGCCAGCAGCTTGGAACTAGCGGGGACCACCGGGGAGCTGTTTTTT. This rearrangement joins TRBV5-1 to TRBJ2-2; 10 positions match TRBD2. V lost 0 bases and J lost 4; bases outside the gene matches: 3. This CDR3 has 16 amino acids. Germline-derived CDR1 and CDR2 are SGHRS and YFSETQ.

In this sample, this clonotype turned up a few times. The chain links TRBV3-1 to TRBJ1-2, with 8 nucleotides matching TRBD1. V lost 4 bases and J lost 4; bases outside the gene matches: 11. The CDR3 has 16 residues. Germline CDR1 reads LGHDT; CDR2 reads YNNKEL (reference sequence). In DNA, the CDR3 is TGTGCCAGCAGCCGCCTGACAGGGGCGGATAGCTATGGCTACACCTTC. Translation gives CASSRLTGADSYGYTF.

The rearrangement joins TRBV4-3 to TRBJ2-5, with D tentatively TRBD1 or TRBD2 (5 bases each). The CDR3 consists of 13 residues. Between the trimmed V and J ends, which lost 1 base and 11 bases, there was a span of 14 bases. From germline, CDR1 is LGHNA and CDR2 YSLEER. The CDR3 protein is CASSQARRDPQYF. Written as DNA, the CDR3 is TGCGCCAGCAGCCAAGCGCGCCGGGACCCGCAGTACTTC.

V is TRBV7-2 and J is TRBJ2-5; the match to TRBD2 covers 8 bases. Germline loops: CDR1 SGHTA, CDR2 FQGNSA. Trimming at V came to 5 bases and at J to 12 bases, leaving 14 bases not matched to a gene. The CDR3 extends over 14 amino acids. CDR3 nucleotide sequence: TGTGCCAGCAGCCCAAAGGGTCGGGGGGGCAGGGAGTACTTC. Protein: CASSPKGRGGREYF. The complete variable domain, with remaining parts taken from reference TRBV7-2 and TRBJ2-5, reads GAGVSQSPSNKVTEKGKDVELRCDPISGHTALYWYRQSLGQGLEFLIYFQGNSAPDKSGLPSDRFSAERTGGSVSTLTIQRTQQEDSAVYLCASSPKGRGGREYFGPGTRLLVL.

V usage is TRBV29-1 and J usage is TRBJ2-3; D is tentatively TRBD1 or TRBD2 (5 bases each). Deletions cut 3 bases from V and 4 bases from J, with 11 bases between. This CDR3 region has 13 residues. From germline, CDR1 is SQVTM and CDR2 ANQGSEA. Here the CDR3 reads CSVDGGIADTQYF. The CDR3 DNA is TGCAGCGTTGATGGGGGTATCGCAGATACGCAGTATTTT.

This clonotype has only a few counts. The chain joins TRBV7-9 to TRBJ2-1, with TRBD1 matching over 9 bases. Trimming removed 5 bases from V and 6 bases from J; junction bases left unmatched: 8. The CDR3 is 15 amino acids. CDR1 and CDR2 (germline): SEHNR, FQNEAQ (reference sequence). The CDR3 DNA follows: TGTGCCAGCAGCCACCCGGGACAGGGTATCAATGAGCAGTTCTTC. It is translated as CASSHPGQGINEQFF.

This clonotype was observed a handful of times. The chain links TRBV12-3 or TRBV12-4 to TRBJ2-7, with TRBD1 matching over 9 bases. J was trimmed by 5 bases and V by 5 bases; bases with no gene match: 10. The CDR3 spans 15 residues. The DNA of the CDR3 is TGTGCCAGCAGTGGGACAGGGCGAGCGGGAAACGAGCAGTACTTC. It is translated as CASSGTGRAGNEQYF.

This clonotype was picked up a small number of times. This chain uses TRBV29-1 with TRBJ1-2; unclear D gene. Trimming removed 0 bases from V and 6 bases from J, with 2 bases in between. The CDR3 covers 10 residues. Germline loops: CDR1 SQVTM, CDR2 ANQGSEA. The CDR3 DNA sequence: TGCAGCGTTGAAGATAATGGCTACACCTTC. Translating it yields CSVEDNGYTF.

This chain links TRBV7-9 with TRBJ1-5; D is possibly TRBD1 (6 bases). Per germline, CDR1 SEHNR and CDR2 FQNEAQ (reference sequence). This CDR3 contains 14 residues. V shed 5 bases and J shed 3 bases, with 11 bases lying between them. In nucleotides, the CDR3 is TGTGCCAGCAGCAGAGGACAGAACAATCAGCCCCAGCATTTT. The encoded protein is CASSRGQNNQPQHF.

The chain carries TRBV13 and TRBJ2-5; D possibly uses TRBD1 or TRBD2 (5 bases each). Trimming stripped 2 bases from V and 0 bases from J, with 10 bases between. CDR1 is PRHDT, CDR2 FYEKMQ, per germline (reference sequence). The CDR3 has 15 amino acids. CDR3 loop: CASSLRDGYQETQYF. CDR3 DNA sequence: TGTGCCAGCAGCTTAAGGGACGGCTACCAAGAGACCCAGTACTTC.

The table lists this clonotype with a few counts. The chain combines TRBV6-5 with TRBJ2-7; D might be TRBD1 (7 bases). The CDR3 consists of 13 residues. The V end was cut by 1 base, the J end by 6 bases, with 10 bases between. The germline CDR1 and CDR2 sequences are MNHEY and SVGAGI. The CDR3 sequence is CASSYFQGGEQYF. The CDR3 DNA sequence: TGTGCCAGCAGTTACTTCCAGGGGGGCGAGCAGTACTTC.

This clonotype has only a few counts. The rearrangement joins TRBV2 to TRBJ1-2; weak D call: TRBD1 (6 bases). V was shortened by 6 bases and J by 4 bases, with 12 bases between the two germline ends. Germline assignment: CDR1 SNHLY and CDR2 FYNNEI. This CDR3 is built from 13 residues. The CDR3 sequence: CASRWTDSYGYTF. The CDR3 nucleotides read TGTGCCAGCAGGTGGACAGATAGCTATGGCTACACCTTC. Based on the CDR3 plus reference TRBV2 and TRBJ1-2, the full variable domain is EPEVTQTPSHQVTQMGQEVILRCVPISNHLYFYWYRQILGQKVEFLVSFYNNEISEKSEIFDDQFSVERPDGSNFTLKIRSTKLEDSAMYFCASRWTDSYGYTFGSGTRLTVV.

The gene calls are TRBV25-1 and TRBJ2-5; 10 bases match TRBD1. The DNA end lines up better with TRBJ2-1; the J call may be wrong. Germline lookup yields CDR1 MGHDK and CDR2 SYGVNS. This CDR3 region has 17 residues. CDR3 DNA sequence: TGTGCCAGCAGTGAAGTCCTCCCGGGACAGGGGAATAATGAGCAGTTCTTC. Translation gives CASSEVLPGQGNNEQFF.